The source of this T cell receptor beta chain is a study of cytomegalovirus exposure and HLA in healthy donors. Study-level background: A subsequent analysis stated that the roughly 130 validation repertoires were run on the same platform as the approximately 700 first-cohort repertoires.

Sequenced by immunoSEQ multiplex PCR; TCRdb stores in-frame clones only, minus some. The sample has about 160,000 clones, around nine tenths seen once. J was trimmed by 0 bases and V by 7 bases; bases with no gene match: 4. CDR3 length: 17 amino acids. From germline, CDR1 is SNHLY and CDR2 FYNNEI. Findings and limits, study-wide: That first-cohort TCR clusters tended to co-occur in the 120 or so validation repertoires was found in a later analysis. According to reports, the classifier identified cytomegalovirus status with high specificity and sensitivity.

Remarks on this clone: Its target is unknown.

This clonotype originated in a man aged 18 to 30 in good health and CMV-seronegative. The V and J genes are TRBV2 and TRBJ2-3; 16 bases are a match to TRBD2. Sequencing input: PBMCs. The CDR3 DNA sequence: TGTGCCAGCACCCCGGGACTAGCGGGGGGGAGCACAGATACGCAGTATTTT. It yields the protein CASTPGLAGGSTDTQYF.